One T cell receptor beta chain is described in this entry. Its antigen is undetermined. CDR3 length equals 16 residues. Trimming removed 5 bases at V and 1 base at J, with 19 bases between. The germline V gene has CDR1 SQVTM and CDR2 ANQGSEA. This record belongs to a study of post-analysis software for immune sequencing data. Turning to the study itself: Included among the disease courses, which were recorded for the cohort, were relapsing-remitting, secondary progressive and progressive-relapsing multiple sclerosis.

Findings and limits, study-wide: Several TRBV segments occurring more often in patients than controls included TRBV5-6, TRBV5-1 and TRBV20-1.

Prepared libraries of TCR beta cDNA carried unique molecular identifiers. Via MiXCR, TCRdb re-called the PCR reads, giving one row per CDR3 protein. The sample yields hundreds of thousands of distinct CDR3 sequences, 55% to 70% seen once. The sample consisted of blood. The receptor was isolated from a girl aged 2-10 years with multiple sclerosis. J is TRBJ2-3 and V is TRBV29-1; D may be TRBD2 (7 bases). CDR3 nucleotide sequence: TGCAGCGTTCGACCTGGCCGGGGGGCTCGCACAGATACGCAGTATTTT. Its protein product is CSVRPGRGARTDTQYF.